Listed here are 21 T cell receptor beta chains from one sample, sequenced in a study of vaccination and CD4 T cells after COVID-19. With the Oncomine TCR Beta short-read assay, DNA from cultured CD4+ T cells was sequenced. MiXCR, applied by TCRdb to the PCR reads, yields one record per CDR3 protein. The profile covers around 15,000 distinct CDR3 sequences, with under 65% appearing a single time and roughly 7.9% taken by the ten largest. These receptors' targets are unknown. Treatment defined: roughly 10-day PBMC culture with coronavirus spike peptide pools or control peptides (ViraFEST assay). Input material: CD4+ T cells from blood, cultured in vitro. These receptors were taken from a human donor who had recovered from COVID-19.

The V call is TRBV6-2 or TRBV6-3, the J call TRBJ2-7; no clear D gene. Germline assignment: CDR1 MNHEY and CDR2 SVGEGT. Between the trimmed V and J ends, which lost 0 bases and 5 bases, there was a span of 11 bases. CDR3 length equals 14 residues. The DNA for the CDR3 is TGTGCCAGCAGTTACTCGCAACCCCGACACGAGCAGTACTTC. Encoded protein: CASSYSQPRHEQYF.

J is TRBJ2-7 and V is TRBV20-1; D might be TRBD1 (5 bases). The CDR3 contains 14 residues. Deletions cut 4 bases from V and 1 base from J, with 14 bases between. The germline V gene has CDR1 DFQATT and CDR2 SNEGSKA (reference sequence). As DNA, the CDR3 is TGCAGTGCTAATAGGGGCGATCCGTCCTACGAGCAGTACTTC. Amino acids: CSANRGDPSYEQYF.

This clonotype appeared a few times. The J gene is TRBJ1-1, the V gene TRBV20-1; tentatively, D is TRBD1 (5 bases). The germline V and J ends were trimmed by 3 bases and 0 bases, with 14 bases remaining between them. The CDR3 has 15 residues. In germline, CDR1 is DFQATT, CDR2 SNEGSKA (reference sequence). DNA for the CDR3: TGCAGTGCTAGGGACATACAGGTGTTGAACACTGAAGCTTTCTTT. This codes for CSARDIQVLNTEAFF.

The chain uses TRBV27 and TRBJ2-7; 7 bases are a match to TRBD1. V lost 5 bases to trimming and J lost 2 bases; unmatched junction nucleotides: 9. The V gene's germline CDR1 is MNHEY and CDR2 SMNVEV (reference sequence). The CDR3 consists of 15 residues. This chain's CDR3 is CASSPRATGTYEQYF. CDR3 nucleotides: TGTGCCAGCAGTCCCCGGGCGACAGGGACCTACGAGCAGTACTTC.

As DNA, the CDR3 is TGTGCCAGCAGCGTAGCGGGGGCTGAAGATTCACCCCTCCACTTT. This sequence encodes CASSVAGAEDSPLHF. This sequence joins TRBV9 and TRBJ1-6, with a tentative D call TRBD1 (6 bases). Trimming left V 0 bases short and J 8 bases short, with 12 bases between. The CDR3 is made up of 15 amino acids. CDR1 and CDR2 from the germline V gene are SGDLS and YYNGEE. Variable domain in full (rest from reference TRBV9 and TRBJ1-6): DSGVTQTPKHLITATGQRVTLRCSPRSGDLSVYWYQQSLDQGLQFLIQYYNGEERAKGNILERFSAQQFPDLHSELNLSSLELGDSALYFCASSVAGAEDSPLHFGNGTRLTVT.

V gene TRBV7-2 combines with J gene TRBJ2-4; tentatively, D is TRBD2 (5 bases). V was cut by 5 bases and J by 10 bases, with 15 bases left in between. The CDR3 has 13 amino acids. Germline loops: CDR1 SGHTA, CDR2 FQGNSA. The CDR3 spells CASSPADGGIQYF. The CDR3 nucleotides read TGTGCCAGCAGCCCAGCGGACGGTGGGATTCAGTACTTC.

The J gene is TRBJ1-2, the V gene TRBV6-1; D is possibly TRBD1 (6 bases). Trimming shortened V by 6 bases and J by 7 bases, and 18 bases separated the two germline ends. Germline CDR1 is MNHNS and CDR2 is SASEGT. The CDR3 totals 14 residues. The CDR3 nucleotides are TGTGCCAGCAGGACAGGACAGTCCCTAGGTGGCTACACCTTC. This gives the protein CASRTGQSLGGYTF.

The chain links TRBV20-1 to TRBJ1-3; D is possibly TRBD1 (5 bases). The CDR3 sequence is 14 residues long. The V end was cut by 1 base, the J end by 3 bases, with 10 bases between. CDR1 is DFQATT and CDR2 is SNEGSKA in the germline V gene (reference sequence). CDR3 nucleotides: TGCAGTGCTAGAGGGGGCGGAAATGGAAACACCATATATTTT. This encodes CSARGGGNGNTIYF.

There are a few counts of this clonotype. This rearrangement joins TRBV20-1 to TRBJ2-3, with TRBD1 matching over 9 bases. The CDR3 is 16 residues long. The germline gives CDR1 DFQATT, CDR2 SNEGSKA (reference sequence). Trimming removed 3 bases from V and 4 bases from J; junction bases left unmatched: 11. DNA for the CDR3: TGCAGTGCTAGTGGGCGACCGGGACAGGGCTCAGATACGCAGTATTTT. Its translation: CSASGRPGQGSDTQYF.

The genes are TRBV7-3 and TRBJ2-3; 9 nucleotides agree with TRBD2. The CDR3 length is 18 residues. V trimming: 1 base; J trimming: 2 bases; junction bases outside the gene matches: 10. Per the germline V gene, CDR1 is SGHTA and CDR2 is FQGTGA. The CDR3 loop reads CASSLNSLAGVATDTQYF. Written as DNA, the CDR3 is TGTGCCAGCAGCTTAAACTCCTTAGCGGGAGTTGCCACAGATACGCAGTATTTT.

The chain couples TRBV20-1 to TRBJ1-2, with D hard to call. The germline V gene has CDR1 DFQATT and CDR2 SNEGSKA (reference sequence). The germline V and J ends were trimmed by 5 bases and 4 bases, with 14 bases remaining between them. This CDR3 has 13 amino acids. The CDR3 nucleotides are TGCAGTGCTCGTCCTCCAGAACTCTATGGCTACACCTTC. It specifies CSARPPELYGYTF.

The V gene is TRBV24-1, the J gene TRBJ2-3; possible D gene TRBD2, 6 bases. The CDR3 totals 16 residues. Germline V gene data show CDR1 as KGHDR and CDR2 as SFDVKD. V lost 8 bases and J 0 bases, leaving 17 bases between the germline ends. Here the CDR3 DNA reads TGTGCCACCATGAAGGAGAGCGGGTCTAGCACAGATACGCAGTATTTT. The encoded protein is CATMKESGSSTDTQYF.

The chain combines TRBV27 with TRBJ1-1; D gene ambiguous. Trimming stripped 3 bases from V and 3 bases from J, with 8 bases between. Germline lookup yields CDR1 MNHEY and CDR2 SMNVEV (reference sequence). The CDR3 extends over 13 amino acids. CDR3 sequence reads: CASSFLRYTEAFF. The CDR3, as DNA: TGTGCCAGCAGTTTTCTCCGGTACACTGAAGCTTTCTTT.

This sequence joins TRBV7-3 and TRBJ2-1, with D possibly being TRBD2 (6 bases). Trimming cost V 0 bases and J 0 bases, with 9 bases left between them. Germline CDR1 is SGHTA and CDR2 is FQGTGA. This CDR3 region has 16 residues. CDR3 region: CASSLTGGISYNEQFF. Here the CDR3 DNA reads TGTGCCAGCAGCTTAACTGGCGGGATCTCCTACAATGAGCAGTTCTTC.

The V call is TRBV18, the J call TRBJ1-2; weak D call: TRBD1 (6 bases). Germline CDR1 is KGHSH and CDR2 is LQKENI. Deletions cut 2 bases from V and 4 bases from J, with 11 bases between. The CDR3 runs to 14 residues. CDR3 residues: CASSPLGQSYGYTF. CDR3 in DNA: TGTGCCAGCTCACCATTAGGACAGAGCTATGGCTACACCTTC.

As DNA, the CDR3 is TGCAGTGCGCCCACCACAGGGTCGAGTCGGGAAAAACTGTTTTTT. Its protein product is CSAPTTGSSREKLFF. J is TRBJ1-4 and V is TRBV20-1, with D perhaps TRBD1 (6 bases). V dropped 6 bases and J dropped 8 bases, with 22 bases sitting between them. CDR3 size: 15 residues. CDR1 and CDR2 from the germline V gene are DFQATT and SNEGSKA (reference sequence).

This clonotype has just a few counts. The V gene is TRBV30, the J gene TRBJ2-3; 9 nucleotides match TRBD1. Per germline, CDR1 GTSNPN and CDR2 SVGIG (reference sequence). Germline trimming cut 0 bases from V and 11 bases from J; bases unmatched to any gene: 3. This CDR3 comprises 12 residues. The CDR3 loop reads CAWSVGDRVQYF. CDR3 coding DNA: TGTGCCTGGAGTGTTGGGGACAGGGTGCAGTATTTT. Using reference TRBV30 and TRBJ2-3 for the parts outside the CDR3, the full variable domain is SQTIHQWPATLVQPVGSPLSLECTVEGTSNPNLYWYRQAAGRGLQLLFYSVGIGQISSEVPQNLSASRPQDRQFILSSKKLLLSDSGFYLCAWSVGDRVQYFGPGTRLTVL.

The CDR3 nucleotides are TGTGCCAGTAGTATCAGTTGGGGGGTGCAGTATTTT. Its protein is CASSISWGVQYF. The V call is TRBV19, the J call TRBJ2-3; maybe TRBD2 (6 bases). The V gene lost 3 bases and the J gene lost 11 bases, with 12 bases spanning the gap. CDR3 size: 12 residues. Germline lookup yields CDR1 LNHDA and CDR2 SQIVND (reference sequence).

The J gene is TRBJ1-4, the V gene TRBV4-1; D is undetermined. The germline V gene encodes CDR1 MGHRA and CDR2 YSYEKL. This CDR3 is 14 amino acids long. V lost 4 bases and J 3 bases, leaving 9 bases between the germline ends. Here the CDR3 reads CASSPQRANEKLFF. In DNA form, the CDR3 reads TGCGCCAGCAGCCCACAGCGAGCTAATGAAAAACTGTTTTTT.

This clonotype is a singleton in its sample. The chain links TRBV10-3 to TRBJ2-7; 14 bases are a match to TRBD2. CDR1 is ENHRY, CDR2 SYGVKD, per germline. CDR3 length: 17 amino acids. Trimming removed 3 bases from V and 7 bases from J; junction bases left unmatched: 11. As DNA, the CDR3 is TGTGCCATCAGTGACCCAGGACTAGCGGGAGGAAGATGGGAGCAGTACTTC. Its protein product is CAISDPGLAGGRWEQYF.

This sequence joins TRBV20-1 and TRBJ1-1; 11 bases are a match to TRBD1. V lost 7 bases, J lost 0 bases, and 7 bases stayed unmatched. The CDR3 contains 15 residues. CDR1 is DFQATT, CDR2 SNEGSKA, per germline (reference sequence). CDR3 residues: CSVGQGAGMNTEAFF. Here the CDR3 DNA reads TGCAGTGTCGGACAGGGGGCCGGAATGAACACTGAAGCTTTCTTT.